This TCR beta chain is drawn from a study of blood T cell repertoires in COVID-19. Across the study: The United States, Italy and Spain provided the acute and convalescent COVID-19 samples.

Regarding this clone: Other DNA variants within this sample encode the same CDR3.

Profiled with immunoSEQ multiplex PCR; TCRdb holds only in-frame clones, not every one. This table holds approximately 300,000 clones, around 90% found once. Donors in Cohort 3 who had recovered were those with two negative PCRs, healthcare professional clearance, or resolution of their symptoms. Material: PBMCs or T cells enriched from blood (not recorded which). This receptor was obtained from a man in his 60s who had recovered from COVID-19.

This chain's CDR3 is CAISEGAGNQPQHF. The CDR3 DNA reads as TGTGCCATCAGTGAGGGGGCAGGGAACCAGCCCCAGCATTTT. The rearrangement joins TRBV10-3 to TRBJ1-5, with D perhaps matching TRBD1 (5 bases). Germline CDR1 and CDR2: ENHRY and SYGVKD. The CDR3 extends over 14 amino acids. The V end lost 2 bases, the J end lost 7 bases, and 12 bases lay between the germline ends.